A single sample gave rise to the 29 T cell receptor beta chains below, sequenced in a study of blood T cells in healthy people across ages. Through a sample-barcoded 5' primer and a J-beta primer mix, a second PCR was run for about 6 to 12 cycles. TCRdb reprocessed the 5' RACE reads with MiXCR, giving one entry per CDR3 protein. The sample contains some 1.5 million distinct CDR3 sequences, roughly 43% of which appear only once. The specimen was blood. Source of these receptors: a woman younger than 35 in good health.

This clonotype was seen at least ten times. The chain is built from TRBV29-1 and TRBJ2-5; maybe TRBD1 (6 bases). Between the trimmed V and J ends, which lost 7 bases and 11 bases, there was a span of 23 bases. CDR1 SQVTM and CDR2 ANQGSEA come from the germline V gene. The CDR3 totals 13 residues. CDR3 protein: CSAAPNRDGEQYF. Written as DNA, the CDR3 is TGCAGCGCCGCACCAAACAGGGACGGGGAGCAGTACTTC. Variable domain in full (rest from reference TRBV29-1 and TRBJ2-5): SAVISQKPSRDICQRGTSLTIQCQVDSQVTMMFWYRQQPGQSLTLIATANQGSEATYESGFVIDKFPISRPNLTFSTLTVSNMSPEDSSIYLCSAAPNRDGEQYFGPGTRLLVL.

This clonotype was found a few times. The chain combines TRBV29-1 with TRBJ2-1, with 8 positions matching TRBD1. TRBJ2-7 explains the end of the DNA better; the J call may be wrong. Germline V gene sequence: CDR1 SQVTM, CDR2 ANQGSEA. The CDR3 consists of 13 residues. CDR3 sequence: CSVEDRADNEQYF. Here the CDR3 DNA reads TGCAGCGTTGAGGACAGGGCGGACAATGAGCAGTACTTC.

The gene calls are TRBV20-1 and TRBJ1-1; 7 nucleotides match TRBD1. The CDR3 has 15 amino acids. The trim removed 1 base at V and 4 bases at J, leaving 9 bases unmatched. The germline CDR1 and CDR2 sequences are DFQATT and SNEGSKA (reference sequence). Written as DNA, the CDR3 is TGCAGTGCTAGAGCATATAAGGGGGCAGGCACTGAAGCTTTCTTT. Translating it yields CSARAYKGAGTEAFF.

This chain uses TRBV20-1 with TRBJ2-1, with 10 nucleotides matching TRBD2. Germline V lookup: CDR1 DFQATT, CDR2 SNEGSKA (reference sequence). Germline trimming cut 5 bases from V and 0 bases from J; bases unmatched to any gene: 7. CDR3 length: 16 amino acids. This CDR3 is CSAPRASGSSYNEQFF. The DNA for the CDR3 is TGCAGTGCTCCGAGGGCTAGCGGGAGCTCCTACAATGAGCAGTTCTTC.

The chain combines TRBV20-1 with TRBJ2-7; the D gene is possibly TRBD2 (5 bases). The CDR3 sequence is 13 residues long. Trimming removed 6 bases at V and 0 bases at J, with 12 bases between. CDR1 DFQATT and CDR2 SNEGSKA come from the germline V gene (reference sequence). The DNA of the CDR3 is TGCAGTGCAACTAGGGCGGACTCCTACGAGCAGTACTTC. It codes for CSATRADSYEQYF.

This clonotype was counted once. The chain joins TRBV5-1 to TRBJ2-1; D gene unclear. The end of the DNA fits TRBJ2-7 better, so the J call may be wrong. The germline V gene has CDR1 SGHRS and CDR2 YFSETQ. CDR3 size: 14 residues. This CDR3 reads CASSFSTGYNEQYF. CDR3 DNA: TGCGCCAGCAGCTTTTCCACTGGCTACAATGAGCAGTACTTC.

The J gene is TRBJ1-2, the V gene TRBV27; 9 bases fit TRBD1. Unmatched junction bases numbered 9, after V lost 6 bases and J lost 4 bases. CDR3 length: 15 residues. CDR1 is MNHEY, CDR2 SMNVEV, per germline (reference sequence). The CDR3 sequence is CASRQQGALPYGYTF. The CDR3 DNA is TGTGCCAGCAGGCAACAGGGGGCTCTCCCCTATGGCTACACCTTC.

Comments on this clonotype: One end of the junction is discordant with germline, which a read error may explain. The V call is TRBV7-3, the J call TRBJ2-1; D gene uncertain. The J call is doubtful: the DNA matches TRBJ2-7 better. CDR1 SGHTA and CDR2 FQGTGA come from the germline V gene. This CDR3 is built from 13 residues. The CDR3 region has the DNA TGTTCCAGCAGCTTAAATCAATACAATGAGCAGTACTTC. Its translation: CSSSLNQYNEQYF.

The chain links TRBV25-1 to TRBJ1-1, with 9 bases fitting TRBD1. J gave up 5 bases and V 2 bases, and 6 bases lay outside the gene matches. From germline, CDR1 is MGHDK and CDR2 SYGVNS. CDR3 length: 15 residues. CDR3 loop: CASSEERTGATEAFF. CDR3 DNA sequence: TGTGCCAGCAGTGAAGAAAGGACAGGGGCAACTGAAGCTTTCTTT.

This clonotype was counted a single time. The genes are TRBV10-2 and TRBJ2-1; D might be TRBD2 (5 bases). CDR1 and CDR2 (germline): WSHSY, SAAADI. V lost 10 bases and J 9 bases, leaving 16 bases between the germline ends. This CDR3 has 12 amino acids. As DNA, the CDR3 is TGCGCCACCCGGGGTAAGGTTTTTGAGCAGTTCTTC. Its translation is CATRGKVFEQFF.

DNA for the CDR3: TGTGCCAGCAGTGACCCACGATACAGAAGTCTGGGGGAGACCCAGTACTTC. Protein: CASSDPRYRSLGETQYF. The V call is TRBV25-1, the J call TRBJ2-5; no firm D call. The CDR3 has 17 amino acids. Germline V CDR1 and CDR2: MGHDK, SYGVNS. The ends were cut back, 3 bases at V and 5 bases at J, with 22 bases in the middle.

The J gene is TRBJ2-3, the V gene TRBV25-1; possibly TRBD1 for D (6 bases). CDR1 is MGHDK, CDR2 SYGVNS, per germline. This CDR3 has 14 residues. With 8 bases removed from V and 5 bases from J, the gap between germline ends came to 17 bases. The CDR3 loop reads CASGPFRGGDTQYF. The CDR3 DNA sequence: TGTGCCAGCGGCCCCTTTCGAGGGGGAGATACGCAGTATTTT.

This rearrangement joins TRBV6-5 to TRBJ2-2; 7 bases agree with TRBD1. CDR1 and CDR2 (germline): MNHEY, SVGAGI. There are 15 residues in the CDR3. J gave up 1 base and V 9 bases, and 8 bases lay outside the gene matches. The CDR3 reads CASTTGQMNTGELFF. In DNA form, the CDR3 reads TGTGCCAGTACCACGGGACAGATGAACACCGGGGAGCTGTTTTTT.

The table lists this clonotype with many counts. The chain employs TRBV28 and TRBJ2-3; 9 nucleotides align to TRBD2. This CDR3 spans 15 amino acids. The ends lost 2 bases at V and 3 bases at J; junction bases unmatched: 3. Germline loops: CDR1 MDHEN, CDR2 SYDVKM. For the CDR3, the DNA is TGTGCCAGCAGTTTAGTACTAGCGGGTACAGATACGCAGTATTTT. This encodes CASSLVLAGTDTQYF.

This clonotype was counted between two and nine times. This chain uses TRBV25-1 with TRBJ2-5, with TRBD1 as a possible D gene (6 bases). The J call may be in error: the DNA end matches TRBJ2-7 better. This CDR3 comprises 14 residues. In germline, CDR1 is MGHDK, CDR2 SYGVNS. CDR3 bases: TGTGCCAGCAGTGAATCTGGCAGGGGCTACGAGCAGTACTTC. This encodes CASSESGRGYEQYF.

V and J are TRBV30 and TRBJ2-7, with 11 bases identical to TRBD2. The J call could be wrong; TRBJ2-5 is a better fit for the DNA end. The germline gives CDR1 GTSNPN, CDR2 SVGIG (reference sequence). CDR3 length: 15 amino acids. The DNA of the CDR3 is TGTGCCTGGGGGGGACTAGCGGCTTACTTAGAGACCCAGTACTTC. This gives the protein CAWGGLAAYLETQYF.

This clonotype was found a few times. CDR3 in DNA: TGTGCCAGCAGAGAACGGACTAGCGGGGGGGAAGACTACGAGCAGTACTTC. It translates to CASRERTSGGEDYEQYF. The chain has TRBV6-1 and TRBJ2-7; TRBD2 matches at 15 bases. The CDR3 runs 17 residues. Losses at the gene ends were 6 bases for V and 3 bases for J; bases not matched to a gene: 9. Germline CDR1 MNHNS, CDR2 SASEGT.

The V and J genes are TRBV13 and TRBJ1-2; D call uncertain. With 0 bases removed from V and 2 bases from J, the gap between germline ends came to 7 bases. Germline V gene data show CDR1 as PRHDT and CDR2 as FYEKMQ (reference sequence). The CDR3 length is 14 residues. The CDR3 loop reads CASSLGNGNYGYTF. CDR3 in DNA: TGTGCCAGCAGCTTAGGAAATGGGAACTATGGCTACACCTTC.

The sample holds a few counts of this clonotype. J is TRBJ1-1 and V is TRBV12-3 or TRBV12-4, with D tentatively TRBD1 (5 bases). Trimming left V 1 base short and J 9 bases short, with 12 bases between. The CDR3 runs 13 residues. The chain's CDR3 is CASSLGRTSQAFF. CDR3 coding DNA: TGTGCCAGCAGTTTAGGGAGGACATCACAAGCTTTCTTT.

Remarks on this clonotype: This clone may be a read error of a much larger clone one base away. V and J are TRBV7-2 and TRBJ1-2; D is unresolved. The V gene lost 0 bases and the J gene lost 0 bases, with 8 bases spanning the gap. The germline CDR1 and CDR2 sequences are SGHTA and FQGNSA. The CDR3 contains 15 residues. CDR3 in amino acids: CASSLAGKANYGYTF. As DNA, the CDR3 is TGTGCCAGCAGCTTAGCCGGGAAAGCTAACTATGGCTACACCTTC.

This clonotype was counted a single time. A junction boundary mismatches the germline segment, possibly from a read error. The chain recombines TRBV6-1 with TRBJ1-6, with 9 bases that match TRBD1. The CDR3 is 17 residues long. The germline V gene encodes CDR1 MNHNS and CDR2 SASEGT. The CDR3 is CASSGRDRANYNSPPHF. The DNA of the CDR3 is TGTGCCAGCAGTGGAAGGGACAGGGCAAACTATAATTCACCCCCCCACTTT.

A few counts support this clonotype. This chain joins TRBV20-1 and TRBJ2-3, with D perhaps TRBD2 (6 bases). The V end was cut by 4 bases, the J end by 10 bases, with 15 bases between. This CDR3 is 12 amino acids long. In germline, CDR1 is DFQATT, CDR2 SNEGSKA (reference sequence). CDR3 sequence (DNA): TGCAGTGCTACGGGGACTTACCTTGCGCAGTATTTT. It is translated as CSATGTYLAQYF.

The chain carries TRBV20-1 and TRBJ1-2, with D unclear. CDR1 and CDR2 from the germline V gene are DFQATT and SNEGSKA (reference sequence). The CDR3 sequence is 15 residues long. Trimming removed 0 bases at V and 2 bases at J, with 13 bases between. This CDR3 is CSARDRPNLNYGYTF. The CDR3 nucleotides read TGCAGTGCTAGAGATCGCCCAAACCTGAACTATGGCTACACCTTC.

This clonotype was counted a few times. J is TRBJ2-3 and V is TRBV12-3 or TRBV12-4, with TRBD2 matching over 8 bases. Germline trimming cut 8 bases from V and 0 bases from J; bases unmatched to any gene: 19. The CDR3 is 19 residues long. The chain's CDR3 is CASAQRGRGLVPSTDTQYF. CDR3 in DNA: TGTGCCAGCGCCCAAAGGGGCAGGGGACTAGTCCCTAGCACAGATACGCAGTATTTT.

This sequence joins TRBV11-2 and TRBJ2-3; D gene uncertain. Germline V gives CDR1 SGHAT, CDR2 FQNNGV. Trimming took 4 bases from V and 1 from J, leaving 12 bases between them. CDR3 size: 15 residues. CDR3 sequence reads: CASSWTRSGTDTQYF. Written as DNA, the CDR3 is TGTGCCAGCAGCTGGACGCGGTCCGGCACAGATACGCAGTATTTT.

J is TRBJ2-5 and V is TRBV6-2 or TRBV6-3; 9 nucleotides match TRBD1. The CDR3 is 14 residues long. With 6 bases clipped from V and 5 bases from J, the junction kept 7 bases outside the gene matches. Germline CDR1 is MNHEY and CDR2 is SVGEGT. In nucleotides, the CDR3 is TGTGCCAGCAGACCCGGGACAGGGCTTGAGACCCAGTACTTC. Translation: CASRPGTGLETQYF.

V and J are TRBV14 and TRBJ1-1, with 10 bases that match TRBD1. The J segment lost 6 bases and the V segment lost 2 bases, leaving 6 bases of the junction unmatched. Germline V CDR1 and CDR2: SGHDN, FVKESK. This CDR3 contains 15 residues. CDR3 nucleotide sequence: TGTGCCAGCAGCCAACGGGGACAGGGGCGCCCTGAAGCTTTCTTT. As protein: CASSQRGQGRPEAFF.

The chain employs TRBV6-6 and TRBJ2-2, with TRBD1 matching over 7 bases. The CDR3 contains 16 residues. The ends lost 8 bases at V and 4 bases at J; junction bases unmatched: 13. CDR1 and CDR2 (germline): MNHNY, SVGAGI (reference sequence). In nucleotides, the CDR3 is TGTGCCAGCGGTACTACAGGGGCAATTTCCACCGGGGAGCTGTTTTTT. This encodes CASGTTGAISTGELFF.

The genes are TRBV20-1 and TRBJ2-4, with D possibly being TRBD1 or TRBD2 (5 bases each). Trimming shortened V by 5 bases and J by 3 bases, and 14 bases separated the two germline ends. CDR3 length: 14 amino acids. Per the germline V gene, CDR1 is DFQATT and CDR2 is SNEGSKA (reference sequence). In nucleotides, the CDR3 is TGCAGTGCTTGGGGGTATAAGGTCAAAAACATTCAGTACTTC. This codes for CSAWGYKVKNIQYF.